This T cell receptor beta chain derives from a study of T cell responses to AZD1222 COVID-19 vaccine. The CDR3 totals 15 residues. The germline V and J ends were trimmed by 3 bases and 2 bases, with 14 bases remaining between them. The germline gives CDR1 SEHNR, CDR2 FQNEAQ (reference sequence). Assay used: immunoSEQ multiplex PCR; TCRdb lists only in-frame clones, some missing. The sample lists around 120,000 clones; 92% were seen once. Study-wide results and limits: Among spike-specific TCRs, nearly half reportedly target unmutated variant regions.

For this clone: What it recognizes is unknown.

The sequenced sample was peripheral blood, obtained on day 0 of AZD1222 vaccination. V gene TRBV7-9 combines with J gene TRBJ2-7; a possible D gene is TRBD1 (6 bases). This clonotype originated in an adult in good health. CDR3 residues: CASSFGPQGTYEQYF. As DNA, the CDR3 is TGTGCCAGCAGCTTCGGGCCCCAGGGGACCTACGAGCAGTACTTC.